What follows are 6 T cell receptor beta chains derived from one specimen sequenced in a study of blood T cell repertoires in COVID-19. Assay: immunoSEQ multiplex PCR; the TCRdb copy retains only in-frame clones and omits some. The sample has around 100,000 clones, more than 70% seen once. The sequenced sample consisted of peripheral blood. The source is a woman aged 80 or over in a cohort sampled during active COVID-19.

The chain carries TRBV30 and TRBJ1-1, with 7 bases aligning to TRBD1. J lost 5 bases, V lost 1 base, and 7 bases had no gene match. Per the germline V gene, CDR1 is GTSNPN and CDR2 is SVGIG (reference sequence). The CDR3 loop spans 14 amino acids. CDR3 bases: TGTGCCTGGAGTGGGCAGGGGGTATCAACTGAAGCTTTCTTT. This sequence encodes CAWSGQGVSTEAFF.

This sequence joins TRBV7-9 and TRBJ1-1; 7 nucleotides match TRBD1. This CDR3 has 12 residues. V dropped 5 bases and J dropped 4; count of bases not matched to a gene: 1. Germline loops: CDR1 SEHNR, CDR2 FQNEAQ (reference sequence). The CDR3 nucleotides are TGTGCCAGCAGCCCAGGGGGCACTGAAGCTTTCTTT. Its translation is CASSPGGTEAFF.

The chain employs TRBV6-6 and TRBJ2-7, with D unresolved. V dropped 0 bases and J dropped 1 base, with 10 bases sitting between them. The CDR3 sequence is 15 residues long. Germline V gene sequence: CDR1 MNHNY, CDR2 SVGAGI (reference sequence). CDR3 coding DNA: TGTGCCAGCAGTTACTCGAAAAGCGCGTCCTACGAGCAGTACTTC. Translation gives CASSYSKSASYEQYF.

The chain couples TRBV29-1 to TRBJ1-2; D unclear. CDR1 is SQVTM and CDR2 is ANQGSEA in the germline V gene. The CDR3 is made up of 13 amino acids. Trimming pared 7 bases from V and 8 bases from J, leaving 20 bases between. CDR3 DNA sequence: TGCAGCGCCGCAAAAGTGACGGACTTAGGCTACACCTTC. It codes for CSAAKVTDLGYTF.

V is TRBV5-1 and J is TRBJ1-1; 7 bases align to TRBD1. The V gene's germline CDR1 is SGHRS and CDR2 YFSETQ. This CDR3 has 13 amino acids. V shed 3 bases and J 8 bases; nucleotides not matched to a gene: 7. As DNA, the CDR3 is TGCGCCAGCAGCTCTTCCACAGGGGAAGAAGCTTTCTTT. This encodes CASSSSTGEEAFF.

The chain recombines TRBV10-3 with TRBJ1-3; D gene unclear. Trimming cost V 6 bases and J 0 bases, with 12 bases left between them. This CDR3 has 15 amino acids. Germline V gene lookup returns CDR1 ENHRY and CDR2 SYGVKD. The CDR3 loop reads CAIRADGNSGNTIYF. DNA for the CDR3: TGTGCCATCAGAGCGGACGGGAACTCTGGAAACACCATATATTTT.